These 27 T cell receptor beta chains were all obtained from the same sample, sequenced in a study of blood T cell repertoires in COVID-19. Assay used: immunoSEQ multiplex PCR; TCRdb lists only in-frame clones, some missing. The repertoire consists of about 98,000 clones, with around 81% occurring once and the leading ten covering 4.1%. Sequencing used peripheral blood. The receptor source for this set is a man in his sixties with acute or convalescent COVID-19.

This chain joins TRBV7-8 and TRBJ2-7; tentatively, D is TRBD1 (6 bases). The CDR3 contains 13 residues. V lost 6 bases, J lost 1 base, and 10 bases lay in between. Germline values: CDR1 SGHVS, CDR2 FQNEAQ. CDR3 sequence (DNA): TGTGCCAGCAGGGGACACTCGTCCTACGAGCAGTACTTC. This gives the protein CASRGHSSYEQYF.

Only a few counts were recorded for this clone. The chain employs TRBV5-5 and TRBJ2-5; TRBD1 might be the D (6 bases). The CDR3 covers 15 residues. Trimming removed 1 base from V and 5 bases from J, with 15 bases in between. Germline-derived CDR1 and CDR2 are SGHKS and YYEKEE (reference sequence). CDR3 region: CASSLTGPPGETQYF. The CDR3 DNA sequence: TGTGCCAGCAGCTTGACAGGGCCGCCAGGGGAGACCCAGTACTTC.

The chain is built from TRBV5-4 and TRBJ1-5, with 9 bases identical to TRBD1. The CDR3 is 14 amino acids. With 4 bases clipped from V and 7 bases from J, the junction kept 6 bases outside the gene matches. Germline loops: CDR1 SGHNT, CDR2 YYREEE (reference sequence). CDR3 amino acids: CASSLQGARQPQHF. The CDR3 coding sequence is TGTGCCAGCAGCCTACAGGGGGCGCGGCAGCCCCAGCATTTT. Full variable domain (missing parts from reference TRBV5-4 and TRBJ1-5): ETGVTQSPTHLIKTRGQQVTLRCSSQSGHNTVSWYQQALGQGPQFIFQYYREEENGRGNFPPRFSGLQFPNYSSELNVNALELDDSALYLCASSLQGARQPQHFGDGTRLSIL.

CDR3 sequence (DNA): TGCAGCGTTTTGGAGGCCGGGGAGCTGTTTTTT. The encoded protein is CSVLEAGELFF. The chain is built from TRBV29-1 and TRBJ2-2, with D possibly TRBD2 on 5 matching bases. Germline assignment: CDR1 SQVTM and CDR2 ANQGSEA. The CDR3 runs to 11 residues. Deletions cut 5 bases from V and 6 bases from J, with 7 bases between.

The V and J genes are TRBV10-2 and TRBJ1-1; D call uncertain. Germline CDR1 reads WSHSY; CDR2 reads SAAADI. CDR3 length: 16 amino acids. Trimming pared 6 bases from V and 0 bases from J, leaving 17 bases between. The CDR3 region is CASRDREEYLNTEAFF. The CDR3 DNA sequence: TGCGCCAGCAGGGACCGGGAAGAGTATTTGAACACTGAAGCTTTCTTT.

This clone was seen more than once but under ten times. The V gene is TRBV11-3, the J gene TRBJ1-4; 7 bases line up with TRBD1. CDR1 is SGHNT and CDR2 is YENEEA in the germline V gene. With 5 bases clipped from V and 7 bases from J, the junction kept 4 bases outside the gene matches. The CDR3 has 13 residues. CDR3 in DNA: TGTGCCAGCAGCCCGGGGACAGTTGAAAAACTGTTTTTT. As protein: CASSPGTVEKLFF.

The V gene is TRBV7-2, the J gene TRBJ2-1, with 7 bases matching TRBD2. V lost 2 bases to trimming and J lost 4 bases; unmatched junction nucleotides: 5. The CDR3 is made up of 15 amino acids. CDR1 and CDR2 (germline): SGHTA, FQGNSA. This CDR3 is CASSLSSGTYNEQFF. In nucleotides, the CDR3 is TGTGCCAGCAGCTTATCCAGCGGGACTTACAATGAGCAGTTCTTC.

The chain is built from TRBV9 and TRBJ2-1, with 9 bases lining up with TRBD2. The CDR3 is 18 residues long. The germline V gene has CDR1 SGDLS and CDR2 YYNGEE. Trimming took 0 bases from V and 2 from J; bases not matched to a gene: 9. The CDR3 coding sequence is TGTGCCAGCAGCGTAGGGGGGGCTAGCGGGGTGGCCTACAATGAGCAGTTCTTC. It specifies CASSVGGASGVAYNEQFF.

This clone was counted between two and nine times. The chain recombines TRBV25-1 with TRBJ2-1; perhaps TRBD2 as D (5 bases). The germline gives CDR1 MGHDK, CDR2 SYGVNS. The CDR3 has 15 amino acids. Trimming took off 10 bases at V and 0 bases at J, with 16 bases between the two ends. The CDR3, as DNA: TGTGCCACCTCCTACGAGGGCCGCTCCTACAATGAGCAGTTCTTC. It is translated as CATSYEGRSYNEQFF.

The chain has TRBV11-2 and TRBJ1-6; D is undetermined. CDR1 is SGHAT, CDR2 FQNNGV, per germline. V lost 3 bases to trimming and J lost 7 bases, with 7 bases between them. The CDR3 has 13 amino acids. The CDR3 sequence is CASSFTENSPLHF. In DNA, the CDR3 is TGTGCCAGCAGCTTTACCGAGAATTCACCCCTCCACTTT.

The rearrangement uses TRBV4-3 and TRBJ2-1; TRBD2 matches at 12 bases. The V gene end was trimmed by 1 base and the J gene end by 0 bases; junction bases not matched to a gene: 13. Germline values: CDR1 LGHNA, CDR2 YSLEER. The CDR3 consists of 21 residues. CDR3 loop: CASSQGLASGRALFSYNEQFF. In DNA, the CDR3 is TGCGCCAGCAGCCAAGGTTTGGCTAGCGGGAGGGCCCTTTTCTCCTACAATGAGCAGTTCTTC.

This clone was observed a few times. V is TRBV2 and J is TRBJ1-5; D might be TRBD1 (6 bases). The germline CDR1 and CDR2 sequences are SNHLY and FYNNEI. V shed 3 bases and J shed 5 bases, with 11 bases lying between them. The length of the CDR3 is 14 residues. The CDR3 sequence: CASSEGGGYQPQHF. The CDR3 nucleotides read TGTGCCAGCAGTGAGGGAGGGGGATATCAGCCCCAGCATTTT.

This chain uses TRBV30 with TRBJ1-2; TRBD1 matches 8 bases. Germline V CDR1 and CDR2: GTSNPN, SVGIG (reference sequence). The CDR3 runs to 12 residues. J was trimmed by 5 bases and V by 4 bases; bases with no gene match: 3. CDR3 region: CAWMRQGYGYTF. CDR3 nucleotide sequence: TGTGCCTGGATGAGACAGGGGTATGGCTACACCTTC.

This clone was seen a handful of times. V is TRBV6-2 or TRBV6-3 and J is TRBJ1-2; 9 bases align to TRBD1. Looked up from germline, CDR1 is MNHEY and CDR2 is SVGEGT. V shed 2 bases and J 4 bases; nucleotides not matched to a gene: 5. The CDR3 runs 15 residues. The CDR3 DNA follows: TGTGCCAGCAGTTACCCGGGACAGGGAATCTATGGCTACACCTTC. Translating gives CASSYPGQGIYGYTF.

The rearrangement uses TRBV3-1 (or the pseudogene TRBV3-2) and TRBJ1-2; 9 bases line up with TRBD1. The CDR3 sequence is 16 residues long. After removal of 3 bases from V and 7 bases from J, the junction contained 12 bases not matched to a gene. The germline V gene encodes CDR1 LGHDT and CDR2 YNNKEL (reference sequence). CDR3 sequence reads: CASSHLTYGTGLGYTF. CDR3 DNA: TGTGCCAGCAGCCACCTAACCTACGGGACAGGGCTTGGCTACACCTTC.

The rearrangement joins TRBV18 to TRBJ1-3; tentative D call: TRBD1 (5 bases). Trimming removed 5 bases at V and 2 bases at J, with 13 bases between. Per the germline V gene, CDR1 is KGHSH and CDR2 is LQKENI. The CDR3 is 15 residues long. The CDR3 spells CASSASDSTGNTIYF. The CDR3 DNA follows: TGTGCCAGCTCAGCTTCAGACAGCACTGGAAACACCATATATTTT.

The chain links TRBV7-9 to TRBJ2-5, with TRBD2 as a possible D gene (5 bases). The CDR3 covers 11 residues. Per the germline V gene, CDR1 is SEHNR and CDR2 is FQNEAQ (reference sequence). Deletions cut 3 bases from V and 7 bases from J, with 6 bases between. The CDR3 loop reads CASSFRGTQYF. The CDR3 coding sequence is TGTGCCAGCAGCTTCCGGGGGACCCAGTACTTC.

The rearrangement uses TRBV5-4 and TRBJ1-4; TRBD1 aligns across 9 bases. The CDR3 runs to 14 residues. The germline V gene has CDR1 SGHNT and CDR2 YYREEE (reference sequence). V lost 2 bases and J lost 7; bases outside the gene matches: 3. The CDR3 loop reads CASSLQGAGEKLFF. In DNA, the CDR3 is TGTGCCAGCAGCTTACAGGGGGCCGGTGAAAAACTGTTTTTT. Full variable domain (missing parts from reference TRBV5-4 and TRBJ1-4): ETGVTQSPTHLIKTRGQQVTLRCSSQSGHNTVSWYQQALGQGPQFIFQYYREEENGRGNFPPRFSGLQFPNYSSELNVNALELDDSALYLCASSLQGAGEKLFFGSGTQLSVL.

The chain couples TRBV30 to TRBJ1-6, with 8 bases identical to TRBD1. The J segment lost 6 bases and the V segment lost 8 bases, leaving 3 bases of the junction unmatched. Germline lookup yields CDR1 GTSNPN and CDR2 SVGIG (reference sequence). The CDR3 consists of 12 residues. The CDR3 reads CARGQANSPLHF. Written as DNA, the CDR3 is TGTGCCCGGGGACAGGCTAATTCACCCCTCCACTTT.

This chain uses TRBV6-2 or TRBV6-3 with TRBJ2-7; the match to TRBD2 covers 8 bases. In germline, CDR1 is MNHEY, CDR2 SVGEGT. With V trimmed by 7 bases and J by 3 bases, 17 bases remained unmatched. The CDR3 runs 17 residues. CDR3: CASTPNPGLGKLYEQYV. CDR3 bases: TGTGCCAGCACCCCAAACCCGGGACTAGGGAAGCTCTACGAGCAGTACGTC.

The rearrangement links TRBV20-1 to TRBJ2-7; a weak D match, TRBD1 (7 bases). Trimming took off 3 bases at V and 7 bases at J, with 16 bases between the two ends. CDR3 length: 13 amino acids. Germline CDR1 DFQATT, CDR2 SNEGSKA (reference sequence). The CDR3 reads CSASLQGTGEQYF. DNA for the CDR3: TGCAGTGCTAGTTTACAGGGGACTGGTGAGCAGTACTTC.

The chain carries TRBV12-3 or TRBV12-4 and TRBJ2-3, with 8 positions matching TRBD2. This CDR3 is built from 13 residues. Trimming removed 10 bases from V and 6 bases from J; junction bases left unmatched: 9. CDR3 sequence: CATTGGLGDTQYF. CDR3 coding DNA: TGTGCCACCACGGGGGGGCTAGGGGATACGCAGTATTTT.

The genes are TRBV7-3 and TRBJ1-1; 7 bases are a match to TRBD1. Germline V gives CDR1 SGHTA, CDR2 FQGTGA. V was clipped by 4 bases and J by 1 base; unmatched bases: 3. This CDR3 is 14 amino acids long. CDR3 residues: CASSWGQQNTEAFF. The CDR3 region has the DNA TGTGCCAGCAGCTGGGGACAGCAGAACACTGAAGCTTTCTTT.

In the case of this clone: Within the sample, other DNA sequences also encode this same CDR3. The rearrangement uses TRBV18 and TRBJ1-4, with 7 nucleotides matching TRBD1. There are 13 residues in the CDR3. The trim removed 4 bases at V and 8 bases at J, leaving 4 bases unmatched. Germline CDR1 is KGHSH and CDR2 is LQKENI. DNA for the CDR3: TGTGCCAGCTCACGCGGACAGGAGGAAAAACTGTTTTTT. Protein: CASSRGQEEKLFF.

The chain combines TRBV5-1 with TRBJ2-2; TRBD1 is a possible D gene (6 bases). This CDR3 is 16 amino acids long. Trimming left V 5 bases short and J 7 bases short, with 21 bases between. The germline V gene encodes CDR1 SGHRS and CDR2 YFSETQ. The CDR3 reads CASRGGSGTFGGELFF. The DNA of the CDR3 is TGCGCCAGCAGGGGTGGGTCCGGGACATTCGGCGGGGAGCTGTTTTTT.

This clone was picked up a small number of times. The chain carries TRBV6-5 and TRBJ2-7; no definite D call. The CDR3 totals 15 residues. Trimming took off 2 bases at V and 0 bases at J, with 11 bases between the two ends. Germline CDR1 is MNHEY and CDR2 is SVGAGI. In DNA, the CDR3 is TGTGCCAGCAGTTACGGTCCTAAGAGCTCCTACGAGCAGTACTTC. Protein product: CASSYGPKSSYEQYF.

This chain joins TRBV6-5 and TRBJ1-2, with 7 bases lining up with TRBD1. The CDR3 is 14 amino acids. V trimming: 4 bases; J trimming: 4 bases; junction bases outside the gene matches: 6. The V gene's germline CDR1 is MNHEY and CDR2 SVGAGI. The CDR3 coding sequence is TGTGCCAGCAGTTCCGTGACAGGGATCTATGGCTACACCTTC. Translated: CASSSVTGIYGYTF.